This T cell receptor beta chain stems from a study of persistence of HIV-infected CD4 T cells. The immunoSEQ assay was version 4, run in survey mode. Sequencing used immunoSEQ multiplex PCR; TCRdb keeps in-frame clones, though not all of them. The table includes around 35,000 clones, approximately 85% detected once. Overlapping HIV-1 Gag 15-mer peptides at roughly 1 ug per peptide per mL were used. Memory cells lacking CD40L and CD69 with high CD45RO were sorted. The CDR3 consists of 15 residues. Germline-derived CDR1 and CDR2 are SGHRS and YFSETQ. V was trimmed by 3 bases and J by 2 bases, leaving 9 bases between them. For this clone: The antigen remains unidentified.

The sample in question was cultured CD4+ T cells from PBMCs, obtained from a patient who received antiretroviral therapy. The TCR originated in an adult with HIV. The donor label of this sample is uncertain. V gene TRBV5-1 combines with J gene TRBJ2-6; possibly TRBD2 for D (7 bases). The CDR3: CASSSGGPGANVLTF. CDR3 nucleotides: TGCGCCAGCAGCTCGGGGGGCCCTGGGGCCAACGTCCTGACTTTC.